Following are 27 T cell receptor beta chains from one sample sequenced in a study of T cell responses to AZD1222 COVID-19 vaccine. TCRdb keeps only in-frame clones here, not all; method: immunoSEQ multiplex PCR. Of about 150,000 clones in the sample, around 89% were seen once. Sequences were derived from peripheral blood, sampled on day 0 of AZD1222 vaccination. The source is an adult in good health.

This clone was observed a single time. The CDR3 protein is CASSDGVGNTIYF. The CDR3 bases are TGCGCCAGCAGCGACGGGGTTGGAAACACCATATATTTT. The chain joins TRBV5-1 to TRBJ1-3; D is unclear. This CDR3 is 13 amino acids long. V lost 4 bases to trimming and J lost 3 bases, with 8 bases between them. The germline V gene encodes CDR1 SGHRS and CDR2 YFSETQ.

This chain uses TRBV10-3 with TRBJ2-3; 7 bases match TRBD2. Germline V CDR1 and CDR2: ENHRY, SYGVKD. The V and J ends lost 11 bases and 3 bases, in that order; junction bases with no gene match: 11. CDR3 length: 14 amino acids. CDR3 sequence: CASTGGGPTDTQYF. DNA of the CDR3: TGTGCCTCCACGGGGGGAGGCCCGACAGATACGCAGTATTTT.

As for this clone: An end of the junction differs from the germline gene, which may be a read error. V and J are TRBV6-5 and TRBJ1-5, with D maybe TRBD1 (5 bases). Germline V gives CDR1 MNHEY, CDR2 SVGAGI. The CDR3 consists of 14 residues. In DNA form, the CDR3 reads TGTGCCAGCAGCCCCGGACGGACAAATCAACCCCAGCATTTT. Residues: CASSPGRTNQPQHF.

Turning to this clone: The same CDR3 can be traced to other DNA sequences in this sample. The gene calls are TRBV5-1 and TRBJ1-4; no clear D. V was shortened by 0 bases and J by 2 bases, with 8 bases between the two germline ends. This CDR3 contains 15 residues. From germline, CDR1 is SGHRS and CDR2 YFSETQ. The CDR3: CASSLVGATNEKLFF. Here the CDR3 DNA reads TGCGCCAGCAGCTTGGTGGGTGCGACTAATGAAAAACTGTTTTTT.

This clone appeared a single time. The CDR3 bases are TGTGCCAGCAGGCGAAGGACAGGGTCCTACGAGCAGTACTTC. As protein: CASRRRTGSYEQYF. V is TRBV28 and J is TRBJ2-7; 8 bases align to TRBD1. Germline V gives CDR1 MDHEN, CDR2 SYDVKM. Trimming at V came to 6 bases and at J to 1 base, leaving 5 bases not matched to a gene. The CDR3 is 14 amino acids.

The genes are TRBV4-3 and TRBJ2-2; 7 bases agree with TRBD1. Trimming cost V 6 bases and J 6 bases; bases outside gene matches: 4. From germline, CDR1 is LGHNA and CDR2 YSLEER. The CDR3 covers 13 residues. CDR3 coding DNA: TGCGCCAGCAGTTACAGGGGTGCCGGGGAGCTGTTTTTT. Translation gives CASSYRGAGELFF.

V gene TRBV6-5 combines with J gene TRBJ1-4; a weak D match, TRBD1 (5 bases). The CDR3 length is 14 residues. The germline V gene has CDR1 MNHEY and CDR2 SVGAGI. Trimming removed 5 bases from V and 7 bases from J, with 14 bases in between. This chain's CDR3 is CASSPGPASEKLFF. The CDR3 nucleotides are TGTGCCAGCAGTCCGGGACCAGCTAGTGAAAAACTGTTTTTT.

The chain combines TRBV29-1 with TRBJ1-1; TRBD1 is a possible D gene (6 bases). V lost 5 bases, J lost 0 bases, and 13 bases lay in between. There are 14 residues in the CDR3. The germline CDR1 and CDR2 sequences are SQVTM and ANQGSEA. CDR3 DNA sequence: TGCAGCGTTACGGACAGTCGGATGAACACTGAAGCTTTCTTT. It codes for CSVTDSRMNTEAFF.

This chain connects TRBV11-3 to TRBJ2-3; 10 bases match TRBD1. The CDR3 spans 15 residues. Germline V gene sequence: CDR1 SGHNT, CDR2 YENEEA. V shed 5 bases, J shed 7 bases, and the junction held 9 bases outside the gene matches. This chain's CDR3 is CASSPGTGAVNTQYF. The CDR3 DNA reads TGTGCCAGCAGCCCCGGGACAGGGGCGGTGAATACGCAGTATTTT.

V usage is TRBV7-2 and J usage is TRBJ1-1; D not resolved. There are 15 residues in the CDR3. Germline V gene sequence: CDR1 SGHTA, CDR2 FQGNSA. V was clipped by 1 base and J by 0 bases, with 9 bases between them. The CDR3 nucleotides read TGTGCCAGCAGCTTAGGAGCCCCTATGAACACTGAAGCTTTCTTT. Translated: CASSLGAPMNTEAFF.

The genes are TRBV2 and TRBJ1-5, with D tentatively TRBD1 (6 bases). V dropped 7 bases and J dropped 3 bases, with 13 bases sitting between them. There are 14 residues in the CDR3. CDR1 is SNHLY, CDR2 FYNNEI, per germline. The CDR3 DNA is TGTGCCAGCACCGAGGGGGGATTCAATCAGCCCCAGCATTTT. This sequence encodes CASTEGGFNQPQHF. Supplemented by reference TRBV2 and TRBJ1-5, the full variable domain reads EPEVTQTPSHQVTQMGQEVILRCVPISNHLYFYWYRQILGQKVEFLVSFYNNEISEKSEIFDDQFSVERPDGSNFTLKIRSTKLEDSAMYFCASTEGGFNQPQHFGDGTRLSIL.

The chain joins TRBV3-1 (or the pseudogene TRBV3-2) to TRBJ1-2; D not certain. The CDR3 length is 13 residues. Trimming stripped 5 bases from V and 4 bases from J, with 11 bases between. Germline V gives CDR1 LGHDT, CDR2 YNNKEL (reference sequence). CDR3 in amino acids: CASSSQGIYGYTF. CDR3 in DNA: TGTGCCAGCAGCTCACAAGGAATCTATGGCTACACCTTC.

This clone has only one observation. This rearrangement joins TRBV4-2 to TRBJ1-5, with unresolved D. This CDR3 is built from 18 residues. CDR1 and CDR2 (germline): LGHNA, YNFKEQ. The V end lost 0 bases, the J end lost 0 bases, and 15 bases lay between the germline ends. DNA of the CDR3: TGTGCCAGCAGCCAAGATAGGGTGAGAAGGAATAGCAATCAGCCCCAGCATTTT. It yields the protein CASSQDRVRRNSNQPQHF.

The CDR3 DNA reads TGCAGCGCTGGACAGGGGGCATACCAGCCCCAGCATTTT. This gives the protein CSAGQGAYQPQHF. This chain connects TRBV29-1 to TRBJ1-5; 11 nucleotides match TRBD1. Germline V gene data show CDR1 as SQVTM and CDR2 as ANQGSEA. The J segment lost 7 bases and the V segment lost 7 bases, leaving 6 bases of the junction unmatched. The CDR3 loop spans 13 amino acids.

The sample holds a few counts of this clone. The chain employs TRBV7-2 and TRBJ2-7; tentative D call: TRBD2 (6 bases). Germline V gives CDR1 SGHTA, CDR2 FQGNSA. The CDR3 sequence is 14 residues long. Trimming removed 1 base at V and 2 bases at J, with 9 bases between. The DNA of the CDR3 is TGTGCCAGCAGCTTAGGCGGAGGGACCTACGAGCAGTACTTC. This sequence encodes CASSLGGGTYEQYF.

The chain joins TRBV20-1 to TRBJ2-1; TRBD2 matches 11 bases. The CDR3 loop spans 17 amino acids. The trim removed 6 bases at V and 6 bases at J, leaving 16 bases unmatched. The germline V gene encodes CDR1 DFQATT and CDR2 SNEGSKA (reference sequence). This chain's CDR3 is CSASSELAGDRGNEQFF. The CDR3 region has the DNA TGCAGTGCGAGTTCTGAACTAGCGGGGGACCGGGGCAATGAGCAGTTCTTC.

The genes are TRBV24-1 and TRBJ2-3; TRBD2 aligns across 10 bases. The CDR3 consists of 15 residues. Per germline, CDR1 KGHDR and CDR2 SFDVKD. The trim removed 1 base at V and 7 bases at J, leaving 4 bases unmatched. CDR3 DNA sequence: TGTGCCACCAGTGATTTACTAGCGGGATGGCATACGCAGTATTTT. This translates into CATSDLLAGWHTQYF.

This sequence joins TRBV5-6 and TRBJ1-2; D ambiguous. The CDR3 has 14 residues. CDR1 and CDR2 (germline): SGHDT, YYEEEE. The V and J ends lost 5 bases and 4 bases respectively, with 15 bases between them. CDR3 protein: CASRAYGQLYGYTF. The DNA of the CDR3 is TGTGCCAGCAGGGCGTATGGGCAGCTCTATGGCTACACCTTC.

The rearrangement links TRBV2 to TRBJ2-5; D is uncertain. Germline V gene lookup returns CDR1 SNHLY and CDR2 FYNNEI. The CDR3 extends over 14 amino acids. The ends were cut back, 1 base at V and 1 base at J, with 7 bases in the middle. The chain's CDR3 is CASSEGALQETQYF. The CDR3 bases are TGTGCCAGCAGTGAAGGGGCCCTCCAAGAGACCCAGTACTTC. Full variable domain (missing parts from reference TRBV2 and TRBJ2-5): EPEVTQTPSHQVTQMGQEVILRCVPISNHLYFYWYRQILGQKVEFLVSFYNNEISEKSEIFDDQFSVERPDGSNFTLKIRSTKLEDSAMYFCASSEGALQETQYFGPGTRLLVL.

J is TRBJ2-3 and V is TRBV18, with D perhaps matching TRBD1 or TRBD2 (5 bases each). The V and J ends lost 8 bases and 2 bases respectively, with 14 bases between them. Germline V CDR1 and CDR2: KGHSH, LQKENI. This CDR3 is built from 14 residues. For the CDR3, the DNA is TGTGCCAGCAGTAGAACGGGGCACACAGATACGCAGTATTTT. Translation gives CASSRTGHTDTQYF.

The rearrangement joins TRBV18 to TRBJ2-1; D is ambiguous. V shed 3 bases and J shed 4 bases, with 7 bases lying between them. The CDR3 runs 13 residues. Germline V CDR1 and CDR2: KGHSH, LQKENI. This CDR3 is CASSPTRYNEQFF. The CDR3 region has the DNA TGTGCCAGCTCACCCACCCGATACAATGAGCAGTTCTTC.

The J gene is TRBJ2-7, the V gene TRBV2; D tentatively fits TRBD1 or TRBD2 (5 bases each). CDR3 length: 16 amino acids. With 7 bases removed from V and 0 bases from J, the gap between germline ends came to 19 bases. The germline gives CDR1 SNHLY, CDR2 FYNNEI. The CDR3: CASTPGFWGSSYEQYF. The CDR3 DNA is TGTGCCAGCACCCCAGGATTTTGGGGGAGCTCCTACGAGCAGTACTTC.

This chain links TRBV28 with TRBJ2-4; TRBD1 aligns across 10 bases. The CDR3 sequence is 12 residues long. The germline V gene encodes CDR1 MDHEN and CDR2 SYDVKM. V dropped 2 bases and J dropped 15; count of bases not matched to a gene: 4. CDR3 protein: CASSLTGQGSYF. CDR3 DNA: TGTGCCAGCAGTTTAACGGGACAGGGGTCGTACTTC. The entire variable domain, with the rest obtained from reference TRBV28 and TRBJ2-4, is as follows: DVKVTQSSRYLVKRTGEKVFLECVQDMDHENMFWYRQDPGLGLRLIYFSYDVKMKEKGDIPEGYSVSREKKERFSLILESASTNQTSMYLCASSLTGQGSYFGAGTRLSVL.

This sequence joins TRBV19 and TRBJ2-5; TRBD1 might be the D (5 bases). Germline lookup yields CDR1 LNHDA and CDR2 SQIVND (reference sequence). There are 16 residues in the CDR3. With 4 bases removed from V and 1 base from J, the gap between germline ends came to 16 bases. The DNA for the CDR3 is TGTGCCAGTAGTACTCGCCCGACAGCAAGCCAAGAGACCCAGTACTTC. This translates into CASSTRPTASQETQYF.

The chain links TRBV28 to TRBJ2-7, with D possibly matching TRBD1 (5 bases). This CDR3 spans 14 amino acids. The germline V and J ends were trimmed by 3 bases and 3 bases, with 12 bases remaining between them. CDR1 and CDR2 (germline): MDHEN, SYDVKM. The CDR3 region is CASSLWGPNYEQYF. The CDR3 DNA follows: TGTGCCAGCAGTTTGTGGGGCCCGAACTACGAGCAGTACTTC.

The rearrangement uses TRBV5-1 and TRBJ1-1; 10 nucleotides match TRBD1. The CDR3 has 17 residues. Germline V CDR1 and CDR2: SGHRS, YFSETQ. The V and J ends lost 0 bases and 4 bases, in that order; junction bases with no gene match: 9. The CDR3 DNA follows: TGCGCCAGCAGCTTGGTCGTGACAGGGGGCGGGTCCACTGAAGCTTTCTTT. Translated: CASSLVVTGGGSTEAFF.

The rearrangement links TRBV2 to TRBJ1-1; TRBD1 agrees at 8 bases. This CDR3 has 14 amino acids. Per the germline V gene, CDR1 is SNHLY and CDR2 is FYNNEI. The V gene end was trimmed by 4 bases and the J gene end by 1 base; junction bases not matched to a gene: 2. This chain's CDR3 is CASSAGTGNTEAFF. As DNA, the CDR3 is TGTGCCAGCAGTGCAGGGACAGGGAACACTGAAGCTTTCTTT. The variable domain in full, completed from reference TRBV2 and TRBJ1-1, reads EPEVTQTPSHQVTQMGQEVILRCVPISNHLYFYWYRQILGQKVEFLVSFYNNEISEKSEIFDDQFSVERPDGSNFTLKIRSTKLEDSAMYFCASSAGTGNTEAFFGQGTRLTVV.